The 6 T cell receptor beta chains below come from one sample, sequenced in a study of T cells expressing NK-cell markers. For each CDR3 protein, TCRdb gives one entry from its re-call of the 5' RACE reads, without DNA. The sample holds approximately 440,000 distinct CDR3 sequences. Sequenced sample: blood T cells: a sorted CD56 or NKG2C T cell subset, CD4+ or CD8+ T cells, or bulk PBMC T cells (not recorded which). These receptors all come from a woman in her forties or fifties in good health.

The chain has TRBV2 and TRBJ2-7. The CDR3 runs to 13 residues. Germline V gene lookup returns CDR1 SNHLY and CDR2 FYNNEI. This CDR3 reads CASSPRTSREQYF.

The CDR3 region is CSAKLADNYEQYF. The chain combines TRBV20-1 with TRBJ2-7; TCRdb selects TRBD2, and the lack of DNA leaves this call unchecked. The CDR3 is made up of 13 amino acids. Germline V gives CDR1 DFQATT, CDR2 SNEGSKA (reference sequence).

The rearrangement links TRBV18 to TRBJ2-7; with no DNA, the TCRdb D assignment of TRBD2 cannot be verified. The CDR3 has 15 amino acids. Germline assignment: CDR1 KGHSH and CDR2 LQKENI. The CDR3: CASSPSGQGSYEQYF.

The V call is TRBV10-2, the J call TRBJ2-3; TCRdb returns TRBD1, unconfirmable since there is no DNA. Germline CDR1 WSHSY, CDR2 SAAADI. This CDR3 is built from 12 residues. This CDR3 is CASGGSPDTQYF.

The rearrangement joins TRBV5-1 to TRBJ2-5; TCRdb picks TRBD2, but there is no DNA to check that call. This CDR3 contains 14 residues. Germline V lookup: CDR1 SGHRS, CDR2 YFSETQ. This CDR3 is CASANLAGEETQYF.

The chain has TRBV6-6 and TRBJ2-7; TCRdb calls TRBD1, which cannot be checked without DNA. There are 14 residues in the CDR3. CDR1 MNHNY and CDR2 SVGAGI come from the germline V gene (reference sequence). The CDR3: CASTSRGGAREQYF.